This T cell receptor (beta chain) was captured in a study of cytomegalovirus exposure and HLA in healthy donors (dated by TCRdb to the late 2010s). With regard to the full study: According to a later analysis, the 120 or so validation repertoires were produced on the same platform as the 600 to 850 repertoires of the first cohort. In addition to the first cohort of hundreds of subjects, a separate validation cohort of under 150 different subjects was used. The aim of the study was to test whether cataloging public T cell receptors could identify signatures of past pathogen exposure. The study combined high-throughput TCR immunosequencing, statistical association of individual TCRs with disease status, and machine learning to predict cytomegalovirus infection status. Study-wide findings and limitations: The classifier was reported to diagnose cytomegalovirus status with high specificity and sensitivity in both the original cohort and the validation cohort. The study gave a list of around 170 TCR beta chains associated with cytomegalovirus. A few of the identified cytomegalovirus-associated TCR beta chains were confirmed in vitro to be specific for cytomegalovirus antigens. A later analysis lacked HLA typing for the validation cohort, so it scored co-occurrence in that cohort across all 110 or so repertoires. The authors suggested that the approach could potentially be generalized to other disease states and immunological phenotypes. Of the cluster scores, approximately 95% were above 0 in a later analysis, which found that TCRs clustered in the first cohort also tended to co-occur in the 110 or so validation repertoires. Across donors, most TCR sequences were observed very rarely, whereas some public TCRs were present in many individuals.

The protocol used for the library was the immunoSEQ multiplex PCR assay. The original methods were these. A statistical classification framework was built to diagnose cytomegalovirus status from the catalog of TCR beta chain sequences. The table comes from immuneACCESS by way of TCRdb, which keeps in-frame sequences with V and J called. Part of the clones is missing from these tables; in studies checked, under half for an unresolved V gene and the rest for unknown reasons. V, J and clone size reflect that table, while D and trimming were determined from the DNA. This sample has 150,000 to 200,000 clones in its table, and roughly 82% of those were observed once. The ten largest make up roughly 6.5% of the sample. From a lookup of the germline V gene (reference sequence), CDR1 and CDR2 are LNHDA and SQIVND. V is clipped by 8 bases and J by 2 bases, and the sequence between their germline boundaries is 13 bases long. There are 13 amino acids in the CDR3, from cysteine to phenylalanine inclusive. The sequence is cut down to CDR3 DNA, 39 bases in frame from base 1.

Donors formed part of the validation cohort, which comprised approximately 130 subjects and was distinct from the first cohort of roughly 600 subjects. Details on this clone: Its antigen is unknown. The input lacks base qualities; no much larger clone sits a single base away.

The receptor was isolated from a man aged 18 to 30 in good health and CMV-seropositive. The sequence joins TRBV19 to TRBJ2-7; the D region possibly corresponds to TRBD2 (5 bases align). The sample comprised PBMCs. CDR3 sequence: CASQRGRAYEQYF. The DNA is TGTGCCAGTCAACGGGGAAGAGCCTACGAGCAGTACTTC.